Given below is one T cell receptor (beta chain) in context. These data belong to a study of blood T cells in healthy people across ages. Background on the study: T cells yielded about one barcoded beta molecule per two cells through template switching.

Peripheral blood from each donor was collected in a volume of 8.5 to 10 milliliters. This CDR3 has 14 residues. Trimming removed 0 bases at V and 7 bases at J, with 9 bases between. The germline V gene has CDR1 SGHVS and CDR2 FQNEAQ. A sample-barcoded 5' primer and a J-beta primer mix were used in a second PCR of roughly 6 to 11 cycles. TCRdb reprocessed the 5' RACE reads with MiXCR, giving one entry per CDR3 protein. The sample holds fewer than 800,000 distinct CDR3 sequences, around 21% seen once. The sequence came from a man between 65 and 85 years old in good health. Sequencing used blood. V and J are TRBV7-8 and TRBJ1-4; D unresolved. CDR3 DNA sequence: TGTGCCAGCAGCTTAGCACAGAAGGGTGAAAAACTGTTTTTT. Amino acid sequence: CASSLAQKGEKLFF.